A single sample gave rise to the 11 T cell receptor beta chains below, sequenced in a study of prognosis after radiotherapy for stage I lung cancer. With two-round multiplex PCR, TCR beta CDR3 sequences were amplified from genomic DNA. During first-round PCR, primers specific to each TRBV and TRBJ gene were used. TCRdb ran MiXCR on the multiplex PCR reads and lists one entry per CDR3 protein. The data show roughly 15,000 distinct CDR3 sequences, about 46% seen once. The sequencing here drew on PBMCs, taken before or after stereotactic body radiation therapy (not recorded which). Every receptor here comes from a donor over 45 with non-small cell lung cancer.

This clonotype is medium-sized in the sample. The chain joins TRBV6-5 to TRBJ2-7; no clear D gene. Germline CDR1 is MNHEY and CDR2 is SVGAGI. The CDR3 sequence is 14 residues long. The germline V and J ends were trimmed by 0 bases and 2 bases, with 8 bases remaining between them. The CDR3 coding sequence is TGTGCCAGCAGTTACTCTCGGGTAGCCTACGAGCAGTACTTC. It yields the protein CASSYSRVAYEQYF.

On this clonotype itself: A read error may account for a junction end that differs from germline. The chain uses TRBV7-9 and TRBJ2-7; D possibly corresponds to TRBD1 (5 bases). The germline V gene encodes CDR1 SEHNR and CDR2 FQNEAQ (reference sequence). The CDR3 spans 14 residues. This chain's CDR3 is CSSSPPVGAYEQYF. The CDR3 DNA sequence: TGTTCCAGCAGCCCCCCCGTAGGGGCCTACGAGCAGTACTTC.

This clonotype was counted a single time. The junction departs from the called germline gene at one end, perhaps through a read error. The V and J genes are TRBV10-3 and TRBJ1-6, with TRBD1 as a possible D gene (6 bases). The CDR3 runs 15 residues. Germline values: CDR1 ENHRY, CDR2 SYGVKD. The CDR3 protein is CVISESGQDNSPLQF. DNA of the CDR3: TGTGTCATCAGTGAGTCGGGACAAGATAATTCACCCCTCCAATTT.

This clonotype counts as medium-sized. The chain is built from TRBV6-1 and TRBJ2-7, with 9 bases that match TRBD2. Trimming removed 3 bases from V and 7 bases from J; junction bases left unmatched: 10. The germline V gene has CDR1 MNHNS and CDR2 SASEGT. This CDR3 is built from 15 residues. CDR3 bases: TGTGCCAGCAGTGAGCAGGGCGGGGGGGCTGAAGAGCAGTACTTC. Residues: CASSEQGGGAEEQYF.

Ten or more counts support this clonotype. The chain employs TRBV4-3 and TRBJ2-1, with D possibly matching TRBD1 (7 bases). The V and J ends lost 0 bases and 9 bases respectively, with 18 bases between them. Germline CDR1 and CDR2: LGHNA and YSLEER. The CDR3 consists of 16 residues. The CDR3 DNA is TGCGCCAGCAGCCAAGATTGGGCGGGACAGTTCAGTGAGCAGTTCTTC. It encodes CASSQDWAGQFSEQFF.

V gene TRBV30 combines with J gene TRBJ1-1; the match to TRBD1 covers 8 bases. Losses at the gene ends were 4 bases for V and 3 bases for J; bases not matched to a gene: 4. This CDR3 contains 13 residues. Germline CDR1 reads GTSNPN; CDR2 reads SVGIG (reference sequence). The CDR3 nucleotides are TGTGCCTGGAAGACAGGGGATTACACTGAAGCTTTCTTT. Protein sequence: CAWKTGDYTEAFF.

This clonotype appeared many times. The final CDR3 position lacks the conserved phenylalanine or tryptophan, pointing to a likely read error. The DNA is omitted, as the CDR3 cannot be located on it reliably, and the CDR3 follows TCRdb's listing. The chain is built from TRBV3-1 and TRBJ2-5; the D segment call TRBD1 is taken from the table without a DNA check. The CDR3 spans 13 residues, counting both ends. The germline V gene encodes CDR1 LGHDT and CDR2 YNNKEL (reference sequence). The CDR3 protein is CASSQDDARALKI.

A remark on this clonotype: This likely stems from a read error, as it lies one base from a far larger clone. V is TRBV5-6 and J is TRBJ2-7, with D hard to call. CDR3 length equals 14 residues. CDR1 is SGHDT, CDR2 YYEEEE, per germline. V was clipped by 0 bases and J by 2 bases, with 9 bases between them. CDR3 sequence: CASSLADATYEQYF. CDR3 sequence (DNA): TGTGCCAGCAGCTTGGCCGACGCCACCTACGAGCAGTACTTC.

This clonotype qualifies as medium-sized. J is TRBJ2-3 and V is TRBV20-1; D remains unclear. The V and J ends lost 3 bases and 0 bases respectively, with 10 bases between them. Germline CDR1 and CDR2: DFQATT and SNEGSKA (reference sequence). This CDR3 comprises 14 residues. The CDR3, as DNA: TGCAGTGCTAGGGAGCAGGCTAGCACAGATACGCAGTATTTT. Amino acid sequence: CSAREQASTDTQYF.

At least ten counts were recorded for this clonotype. This chain joins TRBV7-9 and TRBJ1-6, with TRBD1 identical over 9 bases. There are 15 residues in the CDR3. The germline V gene has CDR1 SEHNR and CDR2 FQNEAQ (reference sequence). With V trimmed by 7 bases and J by 9 bases, 10 bases remained unmatched. CDR3 loop: CASTLSGTGLSPLHF. CDR3 DNA: TGTGCCAGCACACTATCCGGGACAGGGCTTTCACCCCTCCACTTT. The whole variable domain, remainder taken from reference TRBV7-9 and TRBJ1-6, is DTGVSQNPRHKITKRGQNVTFRCDPISEHNRLYWYRQTLGQGPEFLTYFQNEAQLEKSRLLSDRFSAERPKGSFSTLEIQRTEQGDSAMYLCASTLSGTGLSPLHFGNGTRLTVT.

The V gene is TRBV19, the J gene TRBJ2-7; TRBD1 is a possible D gene (6 bases). The CDR3 spans 16 residues. The V and J ends lost 4 bases and 3 bases respectively, with 19 bases between them. CDR1 and CDR2 from the germline V gene are LNHDA and SQIVND (reference sequence). The CDR3: CASSTLQGSSDYEQYF. CDR3 DNA sequence: TGTGCCAGTAGTACCCTGCAGGGGTCCTCTGACTACGAGCAGTACTTC. Variable domain in full (rest from reference TRBV19 and TRBJ2-7): DGGITQSPKYLFRKEGQNVTLSCEQNLNHDAMYWYRQDPGQGLRLIYYSQIVNDFQKGDIAEGYSVSREKKESFPLTVTSAQKNPTAFYLCASSTLQGSSDYEQYFGPGTRLTVT.